This T cell receptor beta chain appears in the sequencing data of a study of T-cell reconstitution after alpha-beta-depleted transplantation in children. Unique molecular identifiers were used to barcode this TCRbeta library. Each CDR3 protein gets one entry after TCRdb re-called the PCR reads with MiXCR. The repertoire holds about 590,000 distinct CDR3 sequences, 10% to 15% seen once, with 2.2% in the top ten. The CDR3 spans 13 residues. Trimming at V came to 8 bases and at J to 3 bases, leaving 5 bases not matched to a gene. Germline V gene data show CDR1 as SGHRS and CDR2 as YFSETQ. This clonotype occurred many times.

This clonotype was sampled from a male patient younger than 18 who had a stem cell transplant for acute myeloid leukemia, so the T cells may come from the graft donor. The chain couples TRBV5-1 to TRBJ2-1; 7 bases line up with TRBD2. Specimen: PBMCs, mostly from graft donor cells, collected 360 days after TCRalphabeta/CD19-depleted stem cell transplant. CDR3 DNA: TGCGCCAGTTCTAGCGGCTACTACAATGAGCAGTTCTTC. Translated, it gives CASSSGYYNEQFF.